This entry describes one T cell receptor (beta chain). The antigen is undetermined. Trimming took off 3 bases at V and 4 bases at J, with 23 bases between the two ends. CDR3 length: 17 amino acids. Per the germline V gene, CDR1 is SGHRS and CDR2 is YFSETQ. Described treatment: some 20 received Ad26.COV2.S at low or high dose, single or two shots; roughly 5 received placebo; per-sample allocation not given. Day 63 after the first vaccine or placebo injection was the time point for sampling. Whoever gave the sample was an adult aged 18-55 years in Boston. The sample belongs to a study of Ad26.COV2.S vaccination and SARS-CoV-2 variants. General study findings and limits: Placebo and vaccine recipients had non-spike TCR breadth that was similar.

Only in-frame clones appear in the TCRdb table, and some are missing; sequencing was by immunoSEQ multiplex PCR. The table has a few hundred thousand clones, roughly 91% seen once. The chain has TRBV5-1 and TRBJ2-7; D is possibly TRBD2 (5 bases). The sequence was collected from a person aged 18-60 years who received the Ad26.COV2.S COVID-19 vaccine or a placebo. The sample here was peripheral blood, taken in a trial of Ad26.COV2.S vaccine versus placebo. CDR3 nucleotides: TGCGCCAGCAGCTCGCCTTCAGGAGGCGATCGGACTTACGAGCAGTACTTC. This translates into CASSSPSGGDRTYEQYF.